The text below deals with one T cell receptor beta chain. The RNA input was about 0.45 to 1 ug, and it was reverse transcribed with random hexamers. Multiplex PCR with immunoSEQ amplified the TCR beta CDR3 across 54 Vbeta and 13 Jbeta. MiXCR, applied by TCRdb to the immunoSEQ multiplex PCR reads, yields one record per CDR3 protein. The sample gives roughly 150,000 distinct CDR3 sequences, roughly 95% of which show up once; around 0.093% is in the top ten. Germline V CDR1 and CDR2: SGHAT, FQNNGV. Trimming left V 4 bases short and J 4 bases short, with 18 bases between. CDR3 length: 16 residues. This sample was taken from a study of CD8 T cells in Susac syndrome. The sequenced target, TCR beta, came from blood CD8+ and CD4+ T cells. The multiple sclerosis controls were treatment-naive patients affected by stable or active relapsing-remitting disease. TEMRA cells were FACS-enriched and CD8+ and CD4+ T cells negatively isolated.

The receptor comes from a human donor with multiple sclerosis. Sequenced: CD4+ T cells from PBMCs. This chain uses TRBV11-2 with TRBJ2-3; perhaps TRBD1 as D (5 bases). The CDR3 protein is CASSSGWTPPADTQYF. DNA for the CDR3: TGTGCCAGCAGCTCAGGCTGGACACCACCCGCAGATACGCAGTATTTT.